The 20 T cell receptor beta chains given below trace back to one sample, sequenced in a study of OX40 agonist ivuxolimab in advanced cancers. Clones were sequenced by immunoSEQ multiplex PCR, and TCRdb holds only the in-frame ones, with some missing. The sample shows under 100,000 clones, 90% of them seen only once. The sequences come from CD4+ or CD8+ T cells sorted from blood, collected in a trial of the OX40 agonist ivuxolimab. These receptors were obtained from an adult with an advanced solid tumor such as melanoma, head and neck, liver or kidney cancer.

This chain links TRBV19 with TRBJ2-2; maybe TRBD2 (7 bases). Between the trimmed V and J ends, which lost 8 bases and 6 bases, there was a span of 16 bases. The CDR3 contains 14 residues. Per the germline V gene, CDR1 is LNHDA and CDR2 is SQIVND (reference sequence). The CDR3, as DNA: TGTGCCAGTGAGAGGTGGGGGGGCCCCGGGGAGCTGTTTTTT. It specifies CASERWGGPGELFF. Full variable domain (outside the CDR3, taken from reference TRBV19 and TRBJ2-2): DGGITQSPKYLFRKEGQNVTLSCEQNLNHDAMYWYRQDPGQGLRLIYYSQIVNDFQKGDIAEGYSVSREKKESFPLTVTSAQKNPTAFYLCASERWGGPGELFFGEGSRLTVL.

This chain uses TRBV19 with TRBJ2-3; D unclear. This CDR3 region has 13 residues. Germline assignment: CDR1 LNHDA and CDR2 SQIVND (reference sequence). V was trimmed by 1 base and J by 7 bases, leaving 9 bases between them. The CDR3 DNA follows: TGTGCCAGTAGTATAGTGGCGAAGAATACGCAGTATTTT. It encodes CASSIVAKNTQYF. Complete variable domain (other parts from reference TRBV19 and TRBJ2-3): DGGITQSPKYLFRKEGQNVTLSCEQNLNHDAMYWYRQDPGQGLRLIYYSQIVNDFQKGDIAEGYSVSREKKESFPLTVTSAQKNPTAFYLCASSIVAKNTQYFGPGTRLTVL.

The chain employs TRBV5-4 and TRBJ2-6; weak D call: TRBD2 (5 bases). Germline values: CDR1 SGHNT, CDR2 YYREEE (reference sequence). The CDR3 is 15 amino acids. V was shortened by 5 bases and J by 2 bases, with 11 bases between the two germline ends. CDR3 loop: CASSAEGPGANVLTF. The CDR3 DNA follows: TGTGCCAGCAGTGCCGAGGGTCCTGGGGCCAACGTCCTGACTTTC.

The rearrangement joins TRBV5-1 to TRBJ1-1, with D possibly being TRBD1 (5 bases). The CDR3 has 17 amino acids. Trimming shortened V by 3 bases and J by 2 bases, and 20 bases separated the two germline ends. CDR1 is SGHRS, CDR2 YFSETQ, per germline. DNA for the CDR3: TGCGCCAGCAGCTACAACGGCAGGGAGCGGAGCAACACTGAAGCTTTCTTT. Residues: CASSYNGRERSNTEAFF.

The rearrangement uses TRBV6-1 and TRBJ2-3; the D is unclear. Germline CDR1 and CDR2: MNHNS and SASEGT. The CDR3 contains 13 residues. Trimming shortened V by 3 bases and J by 4 bases, and 8 bases separated the two germline ends. CDR3 sequence (DNA): TGTGCCAGCAGTGATGGGTTGTCAGATACGCAGTATTTT. Protein product: CASSDGLSDTQYF.

The chain recombines TRBV6-6 with TRBJ1-4, with D possibly matching TRBD1 (5 bases). Germline-derived CDR1 and CDR2 are MNHNY and SVGAGI (reference sequence). The CDR3 extends over 11 amino acids. The V and J ends lost 4 bases and 12 bases respectively, with 9 bases between them. The DNA of the CDR3 is TGTGCCAGCAGTTCTCTCAGGGAACTGTTTTTT. Its protein product is CASSSLRELFF.

The V gene is TRBV18, the J gene TRBJ2-2, with D uncertain. Germline V gives CDR1 KGHSH, CDR2 LQKENI. The CDR3 totals 17 residues. Trimming shortened V by 2 bases and J by 0 bases, and 13 bases separated the two germline ends. The CDR3 DNA is TGTGCCAGCTCACCAGTCTCGCCAGGCGCGAACACCGGGGAGCTGTTTTTT. Residues: CASSPVSPGANTGELFF.

The rearrangement uses TRBV5-1 and TRBJ2-1; 8 nucleotides agree with TRBD1. J was trimmed by 4 bases and V by 6 bases; bases with no gene match: 6. CDR3 size: 14 residues. Per germline, CDR1 SGHRS and CDR2 YFSETQ. The CDR3 spells CASTQDRGYNEQFF. The CDR3 DNA reads TGCGCCAGCACCCAAGACAGGGGTTACAATGAGCAGTTCTTC.

This clone was recorded only once. This CDR3 is CAWSVLGGYEQYF. The DNA of the CDR3 is TGTGCCTGGAGTGTACTGGGCGGCTACGAGCAGTACTTC. V is TRBV30 and J is TRBJ2-7; D not resolved. Germline V gives CDR1 GTSNPN, CDR2 SVGIG (reference sequence). Trimming took off 0 bases at V and 3 bases at J, with 9 bases between the two ends. The CDR3 spans 13 residues.

The chain employs TRBV5-8 and TRBJ2-5; TRBD1 matches at 7 bases. V lost 4 bases and J lost 3; bases outside the gene matches: 6. The germline CDR1 and CDR2 sequences are SGHTS and YDEGEE. CDR3 size: 14 residues. DNA of the CDR3: TGTGCCAGCAGCCCAAAAGGGACAGAAGAGACCCAGTACTTC. As protein: CASSPKGTEETQYF.

The chain is built from TRBV19 and TRBJ1-5; 8 bases map to TRBD1. With 4 bases clipped from V and 0 bases from J, the junction kept 8 bases outside the gene matches. Germline V gene sequence: CDR1 LNHDA, CDR2 SQIVND (reference sequence). The CDR3 sequence is 17 residues long. The CDR3 loop reads CASSTIGTGHSNQPQHF. The CDR3 DNA reads as TGTGCCAGTAGTACGATAGGGACAGGCCATAGCAATCAGCCCCAGCATTTT.

The V and J genes are TRBV15 and TRBJ2-7, with D tentatively TRBD1 or TRBD2 (6 bases each). V gave up 0 bases and J gave up 5 bases, with 11 bases separating them. This CDR3 comprises 14 residues. Germline CDR1 is LNHNV and CDR2 is YYDKDF (reference sequence). This CDR3 is CATSRDRGGNEQYF. The CDR3 DNA reads TGTGCCACCAGCAGAGATCGAGGGGGGAACGAGCAGTACTTC.

J is TRBJ1-2 and V is TRBV19; 7 nucleotides match TRBD1. The CDR3 has 15 amino acids. Germline CDR1 is LNHDA and CDR2 is SQIVND (reference sequence). The junction had 8 bases not matched to a gene; V was cut back by 3 bases and J by 4 bases. The CDR3: CASSITMGQLYGYTF. In DNA, the CDR3 is TGTGCCAGTAGTATCACTATGGGACAGCTCTATGGCTACACCTTC. The entire variable domain, with the rest obtained from reference TRBV19 and TRBJ1-2, is as follows: DGGITQSPKYLFRKEGQNVTLSCEQNLNHDAMYWYRQDPGQGLRLIYYSQIVNDFQKGDIAEGYSVSREKKESFPLTVTSAQKNPTAFYLCASSITMGQLYGYTFGSGTRLTVV.

A note on this clone: The identical CDR3 is also encoded by other nucleotide sequences in the sample. CDR3 sequence reads: CASSIDSSYEQYF. The CDR3 DNA follows: TGTGCCAGCAGTATCGATAGCTCCTACGAGCAGTACTTC. This chain uses TRBV28 with TRBJ2-7, with D uncertain. The CDR3 totals 13 residues. The germline V and J ends were trimmed by 5 bases and 0 bases, with 8 bases remaining between them. Germline V lookup: CDR1 MDHEN, CDR2 SYDVKM.

This chain uses TRBV30 with TRBJ1-2, with 11 positions matching TRBD1. V lost 3 bases, J lost 0 bases, and 9 bases stayed unmatched. Germline V gene sequence: CDR1 GTSNPN, CDR2 SVGIG (reference sequence). The CDR3 is 17 amino acids. The CDR3 bases are TGTGCCTGGAGCCCCGGGACAGGGGGGCAAGCTAACTATGGCTACACCTTC. Translation: CAWSPGTGGQANYGYTF.

This clone was recorded once. V gene TRBV20-1 combines with J gene TRBJ1-2; possibly TRBD1 for D (5 bases). V was cut by 6 bases and J by 5 bases, with 10 bases left in between. The CDR3 spans 11 residues. Germline CDR1 is DFQATT and CDR2 is SNEGSKA (reference sequence). Written as DNA, the CDR3 is TGCAGTGCGCCGACAGCATATGGCTACACCTTC. Protein sequence: CSAPTAYGYTF.

This chain joins TRBV28 and TRBJ1-5; D is possibly TRBD1 (5 bases). V was pared by 5 bases and J by 0 bases, with 20 bases between. The germline gives CDR1 MDHEN, CDR2 SYDVKM. This CDR3 has 18 residues. The CDR3 sequence is CASSAAIGAGLSNQPQHF. The CDR3 nucleotides read TGTGCCAGCAGTGCGGCCATTGGGGCAGGCCTTAGCAATCAGCCCCAGCATTTT.

The CDR3 here is CASSSGGLAGYNEQFF. The CDR3 DNA reads TGTGCCAGCAGCTCCGGGGGACTAGCGGGTTACAATGAGCAGTTCTTC. The rearrangement uses TRBV11-3 and TRBJ2-1, with TRBD2 matching over 12 bases. The CDR3 consists of 16 residues. Germline CDR1 reads SGHNT; CDR2 reads YENEEA. After removal of 4 bases from V and 4 bases from J, the junction contained 5 bases not matched to a gene.

This chain links TRBV6-1 with TRBJ2-1; 10 bases align to TRBD1. The V gene end was trimmed by 5 bases and the J gene end by 8 bases; junction bases not matched to a gene: 9. Looked up from germline, CDR1 is MNHNS and CDR2 is SASEGT. This CDR3 region has 15 residues. CDR3 in amino acids: CASSWTGTGEDEQFF. CDR3 nucleotides: TGTGCCAGCAGTTGGACGGGGACAGGGGAGGATGAGCAGTTCTTC.

The V and J genes are TRBV6-1 and TRBJ2-1; D may be TRBD1 (5 bases). With 2 bases removed from V and 11 bases from J, the gap between germline ends came to 19 bases. CDR3 length: 15 residues. CDR1 is MNHNS, CDR2 SASEGT, per germline. The CDR3 DNA sequence: TGTGCCAGCAGTGAAATGCAGGGTAGGTCGTCTCAGCAGTTCTTC. It translates to CASSEMQGRSSQQFF.